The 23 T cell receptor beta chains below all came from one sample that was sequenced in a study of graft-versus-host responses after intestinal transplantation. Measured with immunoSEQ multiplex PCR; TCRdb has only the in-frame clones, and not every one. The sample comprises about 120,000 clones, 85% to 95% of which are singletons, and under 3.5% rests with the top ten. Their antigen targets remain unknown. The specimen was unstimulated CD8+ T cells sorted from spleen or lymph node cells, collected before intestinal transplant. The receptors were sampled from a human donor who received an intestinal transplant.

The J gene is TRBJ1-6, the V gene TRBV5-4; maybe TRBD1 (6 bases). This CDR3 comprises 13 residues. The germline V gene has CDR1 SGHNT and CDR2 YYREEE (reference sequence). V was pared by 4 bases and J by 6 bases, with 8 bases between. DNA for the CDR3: TGTGCCAGCAGCGTACAGGGTAATTCACCCCTCCACTTT. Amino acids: CASSVQGNSPLHF.

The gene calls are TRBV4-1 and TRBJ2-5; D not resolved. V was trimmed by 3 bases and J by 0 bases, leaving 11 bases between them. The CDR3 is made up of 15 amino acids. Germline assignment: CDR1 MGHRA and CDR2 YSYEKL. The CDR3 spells CASSHGGRNQETQYF. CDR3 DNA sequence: TGCGCCAGCAGCCATGGTGGACGGAACCAAGAGACCCAGTACTTC.

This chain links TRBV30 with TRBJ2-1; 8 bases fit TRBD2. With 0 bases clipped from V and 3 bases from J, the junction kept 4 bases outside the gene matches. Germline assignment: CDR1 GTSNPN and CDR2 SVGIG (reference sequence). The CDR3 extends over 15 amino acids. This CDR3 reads CAWSVDGRGYNEQFF. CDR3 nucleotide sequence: TGTGCCTGGAGTGTAGACGGGAGGGGCTACAATGAGCAGTTCTTC. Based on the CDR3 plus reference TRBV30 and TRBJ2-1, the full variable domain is SQTIHQWPATLVQPVGSPLSLECTVEGTSNPNLYWYRQAAGRGLQLLFYSVGIGQISSEVPQNLSASRPQDRQFILSSKKLLLSDSGFYLCAWSVDGRGYNEQFFGPGTRLTVL.

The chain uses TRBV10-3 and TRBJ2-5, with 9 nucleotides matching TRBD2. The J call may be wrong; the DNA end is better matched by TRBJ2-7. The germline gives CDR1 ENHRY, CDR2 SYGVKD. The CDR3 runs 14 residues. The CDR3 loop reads CAISESGGRAEQYF. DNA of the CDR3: TGTGCCATCAGTGAGTCGGGCGGGAGGGCCGAGCAGTACTTC.

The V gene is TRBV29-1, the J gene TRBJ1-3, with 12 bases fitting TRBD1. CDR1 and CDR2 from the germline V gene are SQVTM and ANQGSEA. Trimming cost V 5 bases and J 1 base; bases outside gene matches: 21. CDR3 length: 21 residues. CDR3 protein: CSVWSRTVGTGGSYSGNTIYF. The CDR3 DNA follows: TGCAGCGTTTGGAGTCGAACGGTTGGGACAGGGGGCTCTTATTCTGGAAACACCATATATTTT.

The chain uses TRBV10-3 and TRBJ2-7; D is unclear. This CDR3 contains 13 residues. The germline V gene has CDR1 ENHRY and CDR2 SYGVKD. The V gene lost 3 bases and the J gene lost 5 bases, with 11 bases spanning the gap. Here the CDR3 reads CAISDLGRDEQYF. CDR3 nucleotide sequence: TGTGCCATCAGTGACCTCGGACGGGACGAGCAGTACTTC.

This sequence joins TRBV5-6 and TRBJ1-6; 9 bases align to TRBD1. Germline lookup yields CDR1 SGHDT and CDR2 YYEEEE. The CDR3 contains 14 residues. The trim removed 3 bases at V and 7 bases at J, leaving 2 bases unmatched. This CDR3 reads CASSWGTGNSPLHF. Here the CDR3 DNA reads TGTGCCAGCAGCTGGGGGACAGGGAATTCACCCCTCCACTTT.

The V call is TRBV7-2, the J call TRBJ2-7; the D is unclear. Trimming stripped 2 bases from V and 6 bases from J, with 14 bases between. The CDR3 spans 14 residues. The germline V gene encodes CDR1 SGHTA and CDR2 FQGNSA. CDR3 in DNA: TGTGCCAGCAGCTTAAATAGGTTTGCGGCCGAGCAGTACTTC. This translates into CASSLNRFAAEQYF.

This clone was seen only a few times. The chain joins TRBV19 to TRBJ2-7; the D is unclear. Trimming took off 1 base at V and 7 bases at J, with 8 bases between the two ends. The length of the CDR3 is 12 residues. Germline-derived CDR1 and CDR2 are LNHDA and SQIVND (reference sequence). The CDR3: CASSIVPGEQYF. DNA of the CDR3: TGTGCCAGTAGTATAGTCCCCGGGGAGCAGTACTTC.

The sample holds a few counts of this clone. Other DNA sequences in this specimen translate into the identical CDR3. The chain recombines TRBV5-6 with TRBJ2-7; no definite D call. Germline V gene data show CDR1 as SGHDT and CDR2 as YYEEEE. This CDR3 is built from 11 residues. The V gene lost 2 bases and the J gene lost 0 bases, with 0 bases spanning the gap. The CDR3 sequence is CASSFSYEQYF. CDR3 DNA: TGTGCCAGCAGCTTCTCCTACGAGCAGTACTTC. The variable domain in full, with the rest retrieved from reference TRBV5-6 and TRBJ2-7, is DAGVTQSPTHLIKTRGQQVTLRCSPKSGHDTVSWYQQALGQGPQFIFQYYEEEERQRGNFPDRFSGHQFPNYSSELNVNALLLGDSALYLCASSFSYEQYFGPGTRLTVT.

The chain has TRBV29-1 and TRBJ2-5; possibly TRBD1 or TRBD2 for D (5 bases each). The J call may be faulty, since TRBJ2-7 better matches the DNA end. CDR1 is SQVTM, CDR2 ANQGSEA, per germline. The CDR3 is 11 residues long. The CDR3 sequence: CSVGTEYEQYF. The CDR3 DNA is TGCAGCGTCGGGACCGAGTACGAGCAGTACTTC.

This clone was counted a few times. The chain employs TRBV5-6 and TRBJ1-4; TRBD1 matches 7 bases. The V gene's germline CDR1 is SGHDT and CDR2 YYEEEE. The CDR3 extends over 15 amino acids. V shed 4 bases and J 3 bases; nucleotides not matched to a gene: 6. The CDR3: CASSHYGTANEKLFF. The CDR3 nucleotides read TGTGCCAGCAGCCACTACGGGACAGCTAATGAAAAACTGTTTTTT.

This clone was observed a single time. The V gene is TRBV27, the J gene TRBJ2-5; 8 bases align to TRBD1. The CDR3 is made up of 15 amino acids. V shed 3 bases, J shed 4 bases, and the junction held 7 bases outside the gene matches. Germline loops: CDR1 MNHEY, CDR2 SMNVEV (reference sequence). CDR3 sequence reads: CASSFRGQGRETQYF. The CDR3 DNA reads TGTGCCAGCAGTTTCCGCGGACAGGGAAGAGAGACCCAGTACTTC.

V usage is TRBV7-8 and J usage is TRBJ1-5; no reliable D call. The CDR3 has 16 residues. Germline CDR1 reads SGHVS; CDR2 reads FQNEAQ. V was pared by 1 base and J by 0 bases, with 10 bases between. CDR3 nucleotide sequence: TGTGCCAGCAGCTTAGAGGCAGCCTTTAGCAATCAGCCCCAGCATTTT. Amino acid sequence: CASSLEAAFSNQPQHF.

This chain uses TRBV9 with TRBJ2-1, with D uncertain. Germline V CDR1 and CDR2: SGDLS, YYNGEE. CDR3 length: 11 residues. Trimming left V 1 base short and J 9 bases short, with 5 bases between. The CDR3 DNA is TGTGCCAGCAGCGTATCGGGTGAGCAGTTCTTC. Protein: CASSVSGEQFF.

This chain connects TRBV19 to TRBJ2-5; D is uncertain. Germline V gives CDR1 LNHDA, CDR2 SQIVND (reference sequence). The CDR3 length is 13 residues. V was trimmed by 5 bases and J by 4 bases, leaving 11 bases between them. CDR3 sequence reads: CASSGRTRETQYF. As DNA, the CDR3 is TGTGCCAGTAGTGGACGGACCAGAGAGACCCAGTACTTC.

CDR3 nucleotides: TGCGCCACCAACACTAGCGGGAGCACAGATACGCAGTATTTT. Translating gives CATNTSGSTDTQYF. The V call is TRBV10-2, the J call TRBJ2-3; 9 nucleotides agree with TRBD2. The CDR3 loop spans 14 amino acids. The germline V gene encodes CDR1 WSHSY and CDR2 SAAADI. V was pared by 10 bases and J by 0 bases, with 5 bases of the junction left unmatched.

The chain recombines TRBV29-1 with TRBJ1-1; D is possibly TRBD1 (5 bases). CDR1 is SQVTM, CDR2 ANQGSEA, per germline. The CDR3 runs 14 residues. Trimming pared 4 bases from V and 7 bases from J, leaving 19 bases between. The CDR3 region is CSVGGIRDGNEAFF. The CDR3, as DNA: TGCAGCGTTGGGGGGATCCGGGACGGCAATGAAGCTTTCTTT.

CDR3 DNA sequence: TGTGCCATCGGGTCGACGGGTGAGCAGTTCTTC. This gives the protein CAIGSTGEQFF. The V and J genes are TRBV10-3 and TRBJ2-1; D remains unclear. The length of the CDR3 is 11 residues. Germline V CDR1 and CDR2: ENHRY, SYGVKD. Trimming pared 8 bases from V and 9 bases from J, leaving 11 bases between.

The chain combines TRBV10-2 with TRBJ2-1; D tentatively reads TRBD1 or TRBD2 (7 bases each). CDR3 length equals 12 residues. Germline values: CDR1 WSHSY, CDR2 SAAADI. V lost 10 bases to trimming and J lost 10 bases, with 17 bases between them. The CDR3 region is CAIQGGEGEQFF. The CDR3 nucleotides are TGCGCCATCCAGGGGGGGGAAGGGGAGCAGTTCTTC.

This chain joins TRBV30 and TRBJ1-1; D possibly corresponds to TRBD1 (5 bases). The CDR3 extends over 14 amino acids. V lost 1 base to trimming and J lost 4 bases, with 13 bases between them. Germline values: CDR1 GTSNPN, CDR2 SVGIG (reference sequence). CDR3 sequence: CAWSGGGRSTEAFF. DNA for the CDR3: TGTGCCTGGAGTGGGGGCGGGCGGAGCACTGAAGCTTTCTTT. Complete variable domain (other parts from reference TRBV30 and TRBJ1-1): SQTIHQWPATLVQPVGSPLSLECTVEGTSNPNLYWYRQAAGRGLQLLFYSVGIGQISSEVPQNLSASRPQDRQFILSSKKLLLSDSGFYLCAWSGGGRSTEAFFGQGTRLTVV.

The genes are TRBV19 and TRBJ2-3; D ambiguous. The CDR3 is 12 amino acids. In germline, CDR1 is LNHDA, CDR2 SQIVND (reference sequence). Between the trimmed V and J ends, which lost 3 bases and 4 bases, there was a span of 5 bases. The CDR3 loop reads CASSITADTQYF. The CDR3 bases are TGTGCCAGTAGTATTACGGCAGATACGCAGTATTTT. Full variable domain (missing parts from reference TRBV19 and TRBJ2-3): DGGITQSPKYLFRKEGQNVTLSCEQNLNHDAMYWYRQDPGQGLRLIYYSQIVNDFQKGDIAEGYSVSREKKESFPLTVTSAQKNPTAFYLCASSITADTQYFGPGTRLTVL.

The DNA for the CDR3 is TGTGCCAGCAGCTTAGCACCGGGTACTGGAAACACCATATATTTT. It is translated as CASSLAPGTGNTIYF. V usage is TRBV7-7 and J usage is TRBJ1-3, with unresolved D. Germline-derived CDR1 and CDR2 are SSHAT and FNYEAQ (reference sequence). The CDR3 runs to 15 residues. Trimming pared 0 bases from V and 2 bases from J, leaving 8 bases between. Variable domain in full (rest from reference TRBV7-7 and TRBJ1-3): GAGVSQSPRYKVTKRGQDVTLRCDPISSHATLYWYQQALGQGPEFLTYFNYEAQPDKSGLPSDRFSAERPEGSISTLTIQRTEQRDSAMYRCASSLAPGTGNTIYFGEGSWLTVV.